Listed here is a single T cell receptor beta chain. The data derive from a study of blood T cell repertoires in COVID-19. At the level of the study: Researchers got acute and convalescent COVID-19 samples from the United States, Italy and Spain. From T cells, B-cell-depleted T cells, or PBMCs came the material, which was cDNA or gDNA.

Germline loops: CDR1 SGHRS, CDR2 YFSETQ. V was cut by 4 bases and J by 2 bases, with 10 bases left in between. The CDR3 length is 13 residues. In the original processing: Reference gene primer amplification yielded estimated nucleated cell counts. Using immunoSEQ multiplex PCR, the repertoire was profiled, and TCRdb retains in-frame clones only, with some absent. That table supplies the V and J calls and clone size; D and trimming were determined from the DNA. The sample shows some 190,000 clones, 80% to 90% of them seen only once. V and J are TRBV5-1 and TRBJ2-7, with D tentatively TRBD2 (6 bases). The sample taken for sequencing was peripheral blood. The TCR comes from a human donor with active or convalescent COVID-19. The donor label of this sample is uncertain. The CDR3 sequence: CASSPGRTYEQYF. The CDR3 DNA reads TGCGCCAGCAGCCCTGGGAGGACCTACGAGCAGTACTTC. Supplemented by reference TRBV5-1 and TRBJ2-7, the full variable domain reads KAGVTQTPRYLIKTRGQQVTLSCSPISGHRSVSWYQQTPGQGLQFLFEYFSETQRNKGNFPGRFSGRQFSNSRSEMNVSTLELGDSALYLCASSPGRTYEQYFGPGTRLTVT.